The 31 T cell receptor beta chains below were found in one sample sequenced in a study of cytomegalovirus exposure and HLA in healthy donors. The PCR employed 60 Vbeta primers together with 13 Jbeta primers. Produced via immunoSEQ multiplex PCR; TCRdb's table is partial and in-frame only. The sample table sets out 55,000 to 75,000 clones. Sequenced input: PBMCs. The source is a male donor in good health and CMV-seronegative.

V and J are TRBV10-3 and TRBJ1-3; weak D call: TRBD1 (5 bases). The V gene lost 1 base and the J gene lost 0 bases, with 10 bases spanning the gap. Germline lookup yields CDR1 ENHRY and CDR2 SYGVKD. The CDR3 sequence is 16 residues long. The CDR3, as DNA: TGTGCCATCAGTGAGTATACAGGTCTCTCTGGAAACACCATATATTTT. Protein product: CAISEYTGLSGNTIYF.

V gene TRBV6-1 combines with J gene TRBJ2-7; no reliable D call. This CDR3 has 12 residues. The V end lost 6 bases, the J end lost 9 bases, and 15 bases lay between the germline ends. The germline gives CDR1 MNHNS, CDR2 SASEGT. The CDR3 nucleotides read TGTGCCAGCAGCTCTCCGGCGGAAGGGCAGTACTTC. Encoded protein: CASSSPAEGQYF.

This chain uses TRBV10-3 with TRBJ2-3; a possible D gene is TRBD2 (5 bases). The V gene's germline CDR1 is ENHRY and CDR2 SYGVKD. Trimming took 6 bases from V and 6 from J, leaving 22 bases between them. CDR3 length: 16 residues. The DNA for the CDR3 is TGTGCCATCAGAGGCGCGACTAACCACCCGGTGGATACGCAGTATTTT. Amino acids: CAIRGATNHPVDTQYF.

V and J are TRBV18 and TRBJ2-3, with TRBD2 matching over 10 bases. The CDR3 extends over 17 amino acids. Germline CDR1 is KGHSH and CDR2 is LQKENI. The junction had 5 bases not matched to a gene; V was cut back by 1 base and J by 1 base. In DNA form, the CDR3 reads TGTGCCAGCTCACCACAGTCTAGCGGGAGTGGCACAGATACGCAGTATTTT. As protein: CASSPQSSGSGTDTQYF.

The chain is built from TRBV7-3 and TRBJ1-1, with D unresolved. CDR1 and CDR2 from the germline V gene are SGHTA and FQGTGA. The CDR3 consists of 13 residues. V lost 4 bases and J 1 base, leaving 7 bases between the germline ends. CDR3 residues: CASSWARNTEAFF. The CDR3 coding sequence is TGTGCCAGCAGCTGGGCACGGAACACTGAAGCTTTCTTT.

The rearrangement joins TRBV14 to TRBJ2-7; TRBD2 might be the D (6 bases). V lost 5 bases and J lost 3, with 20 bases in between. This CDR3 contains 16 residues. Germline CDR1 is SGHDN and CDR2 is FVKESK. CDR3 DNA sequence: TGTGCCAGCAGCAAAGGCAGGCTAGCGCGGGTCTACGAGCAGTACTTC. Its protein is CASSKGRLARVYEQYF.

The V gene is TRBV4-1, the J gene TRBJ2-5; 8 bases match TRBD1. The DNA end lines up better with TRBJ2-7; the J call may be wrong. CDR1 is MGHRA and CDR2 is YSYEKL in the germline V gene. The CDR3 loop spans 15 amino acids. The CDR3 sequence is CASSQNRDRPYEQYF. The CDR3 DNA sequence: TGCGCCAGCAGCCAGAACCGGGACAGGCCCTACGAGCAGTACTTC.

This sequence joins TRBV4-1 and TRBJ1-2; no firm D call. Trimming pared 3 bases from V and 6 bases from J, leaving 14 bases between. CDR1 MGHRA and CDR2 YSYEKL come from the germline V gene. The CDR3 loop spans 14 amino acids. The CDR3 is CASSQRDQDHGYTF. For the CDR3, the DNA is TGCGCCAGCAGCCAGAGGGATCAAGACCATGGCTACACCTTC.

The rearrangement joins TRBV7-9 to TRBJ1-4, with 9 bases that match TRBD1. V lost 6 bases and J lost 8; bases outside the gene matches: 7. Germline CDR1 reads SEHNR; CDR2 reads FQNEAQ (reference sequence). There are 14 residues in the CDR3. The CDR3 DNA sequence: TGTGCCAGCAGTCTTACAGGGGGCGGCGAAAAACTGTTTTTT. This sequence encodes CASSLTGGGEKLFF. Full variable domain (remainder filled in from reference TRBV7-9 and TRBJ1-4): DTGVSQNPRHKITKRGQNVTFRCDPISEHNRLYWYRQTLGQGPEFLTYFQNEAQLEKSRLLSDRFSAERPKGSFSTLEIQRTEQGDSAMYLCASSLTGGGEKLFFGSGTQLSVL.

V usage is TRBV7-9 and J usage is TRBJ2-5; 8 nucleotides match TRBD2. Unmatched junction bases numbered 11, after V lost 6 bases and J lost 5 bases. The CDR3 covers 15 residues. Germline-derived CDR1 and CDR2 are SEHNR and FQNEAQ (reference sequence). DNA of the CDR3: TGTGCCAGCAGTTTACTGGGACTAGAGGGGGAGACCCAGTACTTC. Its protein product is CASSLLGLEGETQYF.

This chain links TRBV7-3 with TRBJ2-5, with 8 positions matching TRBD1. V shed 8 bases, J shed 3 bases, and the junction held 5 bases outside the gene matches. Germline V gene data show CDR1 as SGHTA and CDR2 as FQGTGA. The CDR3 is made up of 13 amino acids. In DNA form, the CDR3 reads TGTGCCAGCGGACAGGGCTCAAAAGAGACCCAGTACTTC. Protein: CASGQGSKETQYF.

DNA of the CDR3: TGTGCCAGCAGCCCCCTAGCGGGAGGTACTAGCACAGATACGCAGTATTTT. It translates to CASSPLAGGTSTDTQYF. The chain carries TRBV7-6 and TRBJ2-3; 11 nucleotides agree with TRBD2. The CDR3 spans 17 residues. Germline CDR1 reads SGHVS; CDR2 reads FNYEAQ. With V trimmed by 5 bases and J by 0 bases, 7 bases remained unmatched.

The chain has TRBV6-6 and TRBJ2-1, with 14 bases identical to TRBD2. CDR3 length equals 16 residues. The germline V gene has CDR1 MNHNY and CDR2 SVGAGI (reference sequence). The V and J ends lost 6 bases and 7 bases, in that order; junction bases with no gene match: 8. The CDR3 region has the DNA TGTGCCAGCAGGTCTCCGGGACTAGCGGGGGATAATGAGCAGTTCTTC. Translating it yields CASRSPGLAGDNEQFF.

The chain recombines TRBV28 with TRBJ2-1; D might be TRBD2 (5 bases). CDR1 and CDR2 (germline): MDHEN, SYDVKM. This CDR3 has 14 residues. V lost 3 bases to trimming and J lost 5 bases, with 11 bases between them. CDR3 in DNA: TGTGCCAGCAGTTTGGCGGGCGCCGACAATGAGCAGTTCTTC. This encodes CASSLAGADNEQFF.

The rearrangement uses TRBV11-2 and TRBJ1-3; weak D call: TRBD1 (5 bases). This CDR3 is 18 amino acids long. V lost 2 bases, J lost 0 bases, and 17 bases lay in between. The germline V gene has CDR1 SGHAT and CDR2 FQNNGV. CDR3 nucleotides: TGTGCCAGCAGCTTAAGCGCAGGGTTTTTCTCCTCTGGAAACACCATATATTTT. Its translation is CASSLSAGFFSSGNTIYF.

Notes on this clone: Within the sample, other DNA sequences also encode this same CDR3. This chain connects TRBV9 to TRBJ1-6; 7 bases line up with TRBD1. Trimming removed 5 bases from V and 1 base from J; junction bases left unmatched: 6. Germline CDR1 is SGDLS and CDR2 is YYNGEE. CDR3 length: 16 amino acids. For the CDR3, the DNA is TGTGCCAGCAGTGAGGGGGCAGAGTCCTATAATTCACCCCTCCACTTT. This sequence encodes CASSEGAESYNSPLHF.

The chain combines TRBV6-6 with TRBJ1-4, with D uncertain. CDR1 and CDR2 from the germline V gene are MNHNY and SVGAGI (reference sequence). Trimming left V 2 bases short and J 5 bases short, with 9 bases between. This CDR3 has 14 amino acids. CDR3 sequence reads: CASSYARGNEKLFF. The DNA for the CDR3 is TGTGCCAGCAGTTACGCCCGAGGGAATGAAAAACTGTTTTTT.

CDR3 loop: CASGPGTSTDNEQFF. The CDR3 DNA reads TGCGCCAGCGGCCCCGGGACTAGCACGGACAATGAGCAGTTCTTC. The chain is built from TRBV5-1 and TRBJ2-1; TRBD2 agrees at 9 bases. This CDR3 spans 15 amino acids. Germline CDR1 SGHRS, CDR2 YFSETQ. V trimming: 7 bases; J trimming: 5 bases; junction bases outside the gene matches: 10.

The rearrangement joins TRBV19 to TRBJ1-2, with 8 bases fitting TRBD1. This CDR3 has 13 residues. The J segment lost 9 bases and the V segment lost 5 bases, leaving 8 bases of the junction unmatched. The V gene's germline CDR1 is LNHDA and CDR2 SQIVND (reference sequence). The CDR3 loop is CASSSPGGASYTF. DNA for the CDR3: TGTGCCAGTAGTTCCCCAGGGGGCGCGAGCTACACCTTC. Full variable domain (outside the CDR3, taken from reference TRBV19 and TRBJ1-2): DGGITQSPKYLFRKEGQNVTLSCEQNLNHDAMYWYRQDPGQGLRLIYYSQIVNDFQKGDIAEGYSVSREKKESFPLTVTSAQKNPTAFYLCASSSPGGASYTFGSGTRLTVV.

The chain is built from TRBV6-5 and TRBJ2-3, with 12 positions matching TRBD1. V trimming: 3 bases; J trimming: 9 bases; junction bases outside the gene matches: 10. This CDR3 spans 16 amino acids. Per the germline V gene, CDR1 is MNHEY and CDR2 is SVGAGI. The CDR3 spells CASSYSGQGAAGTQYF. The CDR3 coding sequence is TGTGCCAGCAGTTATTCGGGACAGGGGGCTGCTGGGACGCAGTATTTT.

The V and J genes are TRBV15 and TRBJ2-1; perhaps TRBD2 as D (7 bases). This CDR3 has 15 amino acids. Per the germline V gene, CDR1 is LNHNV and CDR2 is YYDKDF (reference sequence). V was pared by 1 base and J by 7 bases, with 14 bases between. The CDR3 DNA follows: TGTGCCACCAGCAGAGGTAGGGGGGGGCAGAATGAGCAGTTCTTC. Protein sequence: CATSRGRGGQNEQFF.

The chain employs TRBV11-2 and TRBJ2-4; 9 nucleotides match TRBD1. Germline values: CDR1 SGHAT, CDR2 FQNNGV. The CDR3 extends over 15 amino acids. V gave up 6 bases and J gave up 1 base; unmatched junction bases: 4. The CDR3 DNA sequence: TGTGCCAGCAGGTACAGGGGGCTGGCCAAAAACATTCAGTACTTC. This sequence encodes CASRYRGLAKNIQYF.

The chain uses TRBV5-1 and TRBJ1-2; 12 bases are shared with TRBD1. The junction had 6 bases not matched to a gene; V was cut back by 4 bases and J by 8 bases. The CDR3 consists of 14 residues. CDR1 SGHRS and CDR2 YFSETQ come from the germline V gene. CDR3 in DNA: TGCGCCAGCAGCGAGGGACAGGGGGCCGAGGGCTACACCTTC. This sequence encodes CASSEGQGAEGYTF. The full variable domain, completed using reference TRBV5-1 and TRBJ1-2, is KAGVTQTPRYLIKTRGQQVTLSCSPISGHRSVSWYQQTPGQGLQFLFEYFSETQRNKGNFPGRFSGRQFSNSRSEMNVSTLELGDSALYLCASSEGQGAEGYTFGSGTRLTVV.

V is TRBV18 and J is TRBJ1-2, with TRBD1 matching over 8 bases. Germline V CDR1 and CDR2: KGHSH, LQKENI. After removal of 3 bases from V and 4 bases from J, the junction contained 1 base not matched to a gene. The CDR3 extends over 13 amino acids. The DNA for the CDR3 is TGTGCCAGCTCACCTGGACAGGGCTATGGCTACACCTTC. Translating it yields CASSPGQGYGYTF.

The chain recombines TRBV4-3 with TRBJ2-7, with 10 nucleotides matching TRBD2. The trim removed 4 bases at V and 2 bases at J, leaving 5 bases unmatched. CDR1 is LGHNA, CDR2 YSLEER, per germline. The CDR3 extends over 15 amino acids. The CDR3 reads CASSPVAGGAYEQYF. The CDR3 DNA sequence: TGCGCCAGCAGCCCCGTAGCGGGGGGCGCCTACGAGCAGTACTTC.

This chain uses TRBV5-7 with TRBJ2-1; 9 bases align to TRBD1. TRBV5-7 is identified as an open reading frame with a role that is uncertain. CDR3 length equals 18 residues. V lost 3 bases to trimming and J lost 5 bases; unmatched junction nucleotides: 15. CDR3 amino acids: CASSWEHHGTGYDNEQFF. CDR3 nucleotides: TGTGCCAGCAGCTGGGAACACCACGGGACAGGGTACGACAATGAGCAGTTCTTC.

V usage is TRBV21-1 and J usage is TRBJ2-1; no DNA check was done on the table's D call, TRBD2. TRBV21-1 is a recognized pseudogene. The CDR3 runs 16 residues. CDR3 nucleotide sequence: TGTGCCAGCAGCAAGGGACTAGCCTCCATATACAATGAGCAGTTCTTC. Its translation is CASSKGLASIYNEQFF.

Details on this clone: The sample carries other DNA sequences with the same CDR3. V is TRBV7-2 and J is TRBJ1-6; D is unresolved. The CDR3 has 11 residues. Trimming removed 5 bases from V and 19 bases from J, with 15 bases in between. CDR1 and CDR2 (germline): SGHTA, FQGNSA. The CDR3: CASSRDLSLHF. In DNA form, the CDR3 reads TGTGCCAGCAGCCGCGACTTAAGCCTACACTTT.

The V and J genes are TRBV9 and TRBJ2-7; TRBD1 matches at 9 bases. The CDR3 loop spans 14 amino acids. The V gene end was trimmed by 3 bases and the J gene end by 5 bases; junction bases not matched to a gene: 6. CDR1 is SGDLS, CDR2 YYNGEE, per germline. CDR3 residues: CASSAGQGNDEQYF. For the CDR3, the DNA is TGTGCCAGCAGCGCGGGACAGGGTAACGACGAGCAGTACTTC.

The rearrangement joins TRBV28 to TRBJ2-4, with D possibly TRBD1 on 5 matching bases. The CDR3 runs 17 residues. Germline V lookup: CDR1 MDHEN, CDR2 SYDVKM. V lost 3 bases to trimming and J lost 1 base, with 16 bases between them. This CDR3 reads CASSFPPGHPAKNIQYF. CDR3 coding DNA: TGTGCCAGCAGTTTTCCTCCCGGACATCCCGCCAAAAACATTCAGTACTTC.

The V and J genes are TRBV7-8 and TRBJ2-1; D is uncertain. The germline V and J ends were trimmed by 2 bases and 6 bases, with 5 bases remaining between them. The CDR3 consists of 12 residues. The V gene's germline CDR1 is SGHVS and CDR2 FQNEAQ. The CDR3 DNA sequence: TGTGCCAGCAGCTTAAATAGCAATGAGCAGTTCTTC. Translated: CASSLNSNEQFF.